One sample yielded the 16 T cell receptor beta chains listed below, sequenced in a study of cytomegalovirus exposure and HLA in healthy donors. Primers: 60 Vbeta forward and 13 Jbeta reverse. The data were produced by immunoSEQ multiplex PCR, yet TCRdb's version contains in-frame clones alone and is incomplete. The sample lists around 150,000 clones; roughly four fifths were seen once. Input material: PBMCs. Every receptor here comes from a man aged 45-60 years in good health and CMV-seropositive.

This rearrangement joins TRBV29-1 to TRBJ2-1, with D maybe TRBD2 (6 bases). The CDR3 covers 13 residues. Trimming pared 6 bases from V and 11 bases from J, leaving 20 bases between. The germline V gene encodes CDR1 SQVTM and CDR2 ANQGSEA. CDR3 region: CSVDTFEAGQQFF. The CDR3 DNA follows: TGCAGCGTCGACACTTTTGAGGCGGGACAGCAGTTCTTC.

This chain links TRBV7-9 with TRBJ1-2; D may be TRBD1 (5 bases). Germline assignment: CDR1 SEHNR and CDR2 FQNEAQ (reference sequence). V was shortened by 1 base and J by 7 bases, with 13 bases between the two germline ends. The CDR3 has 14 amino acids. The CDR3 sequence is CASSLDGAYRGYTF. CDR3 DNA: TGTGCCAGCAGCTTAGATGGGGCTTACCGTGGCTACACCTTC.

The chain employs TRBV15 and TRBJ2-2; TRBD2 agrees at 7 bases. Looked up from germline, CDR1 is LNHNV and CDR2 is YYDKDF (reference sequence). This CDR3 spans 16 amino acids. Trimming took 1 base from V and 4 from J; bases not matched to a gene: 6. Here the CDR3 reads CATSRVGGLGTGELFF. CDR3 in DNA: TGTGCCACCAGCAGAGTCGGGGGGTTGGGCACCGGGGAGCTGTTTTTT.

The chain has TRBV9 and TRBJ2-5, with TRBD1 matching over 8 bases. The V gene end was trimmed by 3 bases and the J gene end by 5 bases; junction bases not matched to a gene: 6. Germline lookup yields CDR1 SGDLS and CDR2 YYNGEE. This CDR3 has 14 residues. The CDR3 here is CASSESQGAETQYF. DNA of the CDR3: TGTGCCAGCAGCGAAAGTCAGGGGGCGGAGACCCAGTACTTC.

V is TRBV28 and J is TRBJ1-5, with a tentative D call TRBD1 (6 bases). This CDR3 is 15 amino acids long. Trimming removed 8 bases from V and 2 bases from J, with 16 bases in between. Germline CDR1 reads MDHEN; CDR2 reads SYDVKM. The CDR3 here is CASGFLQGGNQPQHF. The CDR3 DNA reads as TGTGCCAGCGGATTTTTACAGGGCGGCAATCAGCCCCAGCATTTT.

The genes are TRBV28 and TRBJ1-3; the D gene is possibly TRBD1 (6 bases). V shed 1 base and J shed 4 bases, with 17 bases lying between them. CDR3 length equals 17 residues. Per germline, CDR1 MDHEN and CDR2 SYDVKM. CDR3 DNA: TGTGCCAGCAGTTTATCCGGACAGACTGCCTTGGGAAACACCATATATTTT. Amino acid sequence: CASSLSGQTALGNTIYF.

This clone was seen a handful of times. Other DNA variants within this sample encode the same CDR3. CDR3 bases: TGCAGCGTTGGGCAGGGTACAGATACGCAGTATTTT. It encodes CSVGQGTDTQYF. The V gene is TRBV29-1, the J gene TRBJ2-3; maybe TRBD1 (5 bases). Trimming pared 4 bases from V and 3 bases from J, leaving 8 bases between. This CDR3 comprises 12 residues. Per the germline V gene, CDR1 is SQVTM and CDR2 is ANQGSEA.

The J gene is TRBJ1-4, the V gene TRBV21-1; the table's D call, TRBD1, has no DNA check behind it. TRBV21-1 is a known pseudogene. The CDR3 extends over 13 amino acids. DNA of the CDR3: TGTGCCAGCAGCAAAAGACAGGGTGAAAAACTGTTTTTT. Encoded protein: CASSKRQGEKLFF.

The CDR3 here is CSVAGHPYEQYF. DNA of the CDR3: TGCAGCGTTGCGGGACACCCCTACGAGCAGTACTTC. The chain recombines TRBV29-1 with TRBJ2-7, with D perhaps TRBD1 (6 bases). Trimming took off 4 bases at V and 2 bases at J, with 9 bases between the two ends. Germline CDR1 is SQVTM and CDR2 is ANQGSEA. The CDR3 totals 12 residues.

This chain connects TRBV7-9 to TRBJ2-7; perhaps TRBD2 as D (6 bases). CDR3 length: 14 amino acids. Germline CDR1 is SEHNR and CDR2 is FQNEAQ (reference sequence). Trimming removed 7 bases from V and 0 bases from J, with 13 bases in between. DNA of the CDR3: TGTGCCAGCAAGTCCGGGGGACTCTCCTACGAGCAGTACTTC. This encodes CASKSGGLSYEQYF. Using reference TRBV7-9 and TRBJ2-7 for the parts outside the CDR3, the full variable domain is DTGVSQNPRHKITKRGQNVTFRCDPISEHNRLYWYRQTLGQGPEFLTYFQNEAQLEKSRLLSDRFSAERPKGSFSTLEIQRTEQGDSAMYLCASKSGGLSYEQYFGPGTRLTVT.

The genes are TRBV10-1 and TRBJ2-7, with 10 bases that match TRBD1. The trim removed 6 bases at V and 5 bases at J, leaving 4 bases unmatched. CDR3 length equals 13 residues. Germline V gene lookup returns CDR1 WNHNN and CDR2 SYGVQD (reference sequence). Here the CDR3 DNA reads TGCGCCAGCAGCCGGGACAGGGGCCACGAGCAGTACTTC. Amino acid sequence: CASSRDRGHEQYF.

The gene calls are TRBV5-4 and TRBJ1-4; weak D call: TRBD1 (6 bases). Germline V lookup: CDR1 SGHNT, CDR2 YYREEE (reference sequence). This CDR3 is built from 16 residues. V was clipped by 3 bases and J by 0 bases, with 12 bases between them. In nucleotides, the CDR3 is TGTGCCAGCAGCTCAAGGACAGAATCAACTAATGAAAAACTGTTTTTT. Translation: CASSSRTESTNEKLFF.

V gene TRBV6-6 combines with J gene TRBJ1-2; D unclear. V shed 6 bases and J shed 5 bases, with 10 bases lying between them. Germline V gene data show CDR1 as MNHNY and CDR2 as SVGAGI (reference sequence). This CDR3 is built from 12 residues. The CDR3 loop reads CASSRDWYGYTF. As DNA, the CDR3 is TGTGCCAGCAGCCGAGACTGGTATGGCTACACCTTC.

This rearrangement joins TRBV30 to TRBJ1-4, with D possibly TRBD1 on 5 matching bases. Germline lookup yields CDR1 GTSNPN and CDR2 SVGIG (reference sequence). CDR3 size: 12 residues. The germline V and J ends were trimmed by 4 bases and 8 bases, with 11 bases remaining between them. The chain's CDR3 is CAWTRDREKLFF. The CDR3 DNA follows: TGTGCCTGGACGCGGGACCGAGAAAAACTGTTTTTT.

This rearrangement joins TRBV2 to TRBJ1-1, with 7 bases identical to TRBD1. The V segment lost 6 bases and the J segment 5 bases; nucleotides outside the gene matches: 3. CDR1 SNHLY and CDR2 FYNNEI come from the germline V gene. The CDR3 runs 12 residues. In DNA, the CDR3 is TGTGCCAGCAGCCGACAGGGAACTGAAGCTTTCTTT. Its translation is CASSRQGTEAFF.

The chain uses TRBV6-1 and TRBJ2-1; D unclear. V was cut by 3 bases and J by 15 bases, with 12 bases left in between. Germline V gives CDR1 MNHNS, CDR2 SASEGT. The CDR3 loop spans 11 amino acids. The CDR3 nucleotides read TGTGCCAGCAGTGAGACGTTCAGGCGGTTCTTC. Protein: CASSETFRRFF.